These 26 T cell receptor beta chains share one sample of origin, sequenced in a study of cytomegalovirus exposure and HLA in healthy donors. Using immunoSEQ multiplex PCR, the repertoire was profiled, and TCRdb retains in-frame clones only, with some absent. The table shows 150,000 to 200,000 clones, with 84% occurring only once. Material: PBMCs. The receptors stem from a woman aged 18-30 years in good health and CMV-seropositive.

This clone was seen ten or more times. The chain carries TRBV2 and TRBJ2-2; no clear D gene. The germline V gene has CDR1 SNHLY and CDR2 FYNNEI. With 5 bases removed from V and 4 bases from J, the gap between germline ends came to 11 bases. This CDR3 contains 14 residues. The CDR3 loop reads CASSWLDSTGELFF. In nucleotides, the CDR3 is TGTGCCAGCAGTTGGCTAGACTCCACCGGGGAGCTGTTTTTT.

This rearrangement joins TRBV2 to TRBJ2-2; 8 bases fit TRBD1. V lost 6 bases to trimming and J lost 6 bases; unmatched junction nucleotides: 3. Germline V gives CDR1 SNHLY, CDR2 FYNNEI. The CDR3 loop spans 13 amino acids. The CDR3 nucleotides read TGTGCCAGCAGAGCAGGGGGCCCCGGGGAGCTGTTTTTT. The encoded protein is CASRAGGPGELFF.

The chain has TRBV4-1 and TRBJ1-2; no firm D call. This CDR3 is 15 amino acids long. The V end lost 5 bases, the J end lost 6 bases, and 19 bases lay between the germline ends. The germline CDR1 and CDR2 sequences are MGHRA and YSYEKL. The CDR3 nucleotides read TGCGCCAGCAGCAATCCGGCCGGGAAGCCTAATGGCTACACCTTC. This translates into CASSNPAGKPNGYTF.

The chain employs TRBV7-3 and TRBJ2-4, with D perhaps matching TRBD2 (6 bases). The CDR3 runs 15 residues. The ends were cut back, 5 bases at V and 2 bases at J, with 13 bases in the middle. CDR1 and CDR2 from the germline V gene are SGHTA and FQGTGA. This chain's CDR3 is CASSPPGGSKNIQYF. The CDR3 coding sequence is TGTGCCAGCAGCCCCCCCGGGGGATCCAAAAACATTCAGTACTTC.

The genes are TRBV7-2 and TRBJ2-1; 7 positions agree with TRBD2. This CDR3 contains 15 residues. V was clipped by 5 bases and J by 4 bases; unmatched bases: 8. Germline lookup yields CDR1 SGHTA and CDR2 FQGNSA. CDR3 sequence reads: CASSPPRGEYNEQFF. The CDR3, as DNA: TGTGCCAGCAGCCCCCCCCGGGGGGAATACAATGAGCAGTTCTTC.

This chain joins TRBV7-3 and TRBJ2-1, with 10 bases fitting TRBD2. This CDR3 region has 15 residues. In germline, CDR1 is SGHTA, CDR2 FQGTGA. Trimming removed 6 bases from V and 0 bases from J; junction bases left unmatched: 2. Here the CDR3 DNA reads TGTGCCAGCAGTTCTAGCGGGGGCTCCTACAATGAGCAGTTCTTC. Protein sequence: CASSSSGGSYNEQFF.

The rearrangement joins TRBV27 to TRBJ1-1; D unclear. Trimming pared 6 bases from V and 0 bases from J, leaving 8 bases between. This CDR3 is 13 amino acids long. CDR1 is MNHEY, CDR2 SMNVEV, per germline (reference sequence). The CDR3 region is CASSQQMNTEAFF. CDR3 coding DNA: TGTGCCAGCAGCCAACAGATGAACACTGAAGCTTTCTTT.

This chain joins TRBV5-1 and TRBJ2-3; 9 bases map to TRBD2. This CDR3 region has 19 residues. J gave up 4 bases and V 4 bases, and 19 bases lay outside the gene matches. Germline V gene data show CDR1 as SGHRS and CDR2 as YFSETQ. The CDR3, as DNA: TGCGCCAGCAGCCCCCAAGGGCGGGGGGGCCTAAGGGGCCCAGATACGCAGTATTTT. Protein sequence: CASSPQGRGGLRGPDTQYF.

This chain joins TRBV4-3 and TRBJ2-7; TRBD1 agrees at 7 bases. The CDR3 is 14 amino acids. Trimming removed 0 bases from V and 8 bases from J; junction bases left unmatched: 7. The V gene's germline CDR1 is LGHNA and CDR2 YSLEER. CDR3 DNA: TGCGCCAGCAGCCAAGACGGGACAGCCCGCAAGCAGTACTTC. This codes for CASSQDGTARKQYF.

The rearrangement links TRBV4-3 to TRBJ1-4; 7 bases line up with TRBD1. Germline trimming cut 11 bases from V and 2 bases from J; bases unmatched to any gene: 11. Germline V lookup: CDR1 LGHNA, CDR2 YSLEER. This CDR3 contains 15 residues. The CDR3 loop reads CASTRGSSTNEKLFF. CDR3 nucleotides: TGCGCCTCCACCAGGGGGTCTTCCACTAATGAAAAACTGTTTTTT.

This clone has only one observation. The CDR3 sequence: CASRDRTDSYEQYF. The CDR3, as DNA: TGTGCCAGCAGGGACCGGACAGACTCCTACGAGCAGTACTTC. The chain links TRBV28 to TRBJ2-7, with D perhaps matching TRBD1 (6 bases). This CDR3 spans 14 amino acids. The ends were cut back, 6 bases at V and 0 bases at J, with 12 bases in the middle. The germline CDR1 and CDR2 sequences are MDHEN and SYDVKM.

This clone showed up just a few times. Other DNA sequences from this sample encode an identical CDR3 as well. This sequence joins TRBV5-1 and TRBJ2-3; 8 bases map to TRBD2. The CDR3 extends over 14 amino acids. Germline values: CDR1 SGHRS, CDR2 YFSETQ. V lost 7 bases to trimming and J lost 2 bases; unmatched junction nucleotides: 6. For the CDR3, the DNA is TGCGCCAGCTCCGGGGGGGAGGTCACAGATACGCAGTATTTT. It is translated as CASSGGEVTDTQYF.

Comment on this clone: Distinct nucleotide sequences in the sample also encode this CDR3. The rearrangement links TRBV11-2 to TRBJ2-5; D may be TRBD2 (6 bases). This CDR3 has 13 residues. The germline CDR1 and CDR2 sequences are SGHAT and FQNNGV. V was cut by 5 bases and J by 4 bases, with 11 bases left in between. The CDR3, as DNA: TGTGCCAGCAGCCGGGGGAGCGGAGAGACCCAGTACTTC. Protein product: CASSRGSGETQYF. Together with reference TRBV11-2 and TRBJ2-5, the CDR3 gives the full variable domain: EAGVAQSPRYKIIEKRQSVAFWCNPISGHATLYWYQQILGQGPKLLIQFQNNGVVDDSQLPKDRFSAERLKGVDSTLKIQPAKLEDSAVYLCASSRGSGETQYFGPGTRLLVL.

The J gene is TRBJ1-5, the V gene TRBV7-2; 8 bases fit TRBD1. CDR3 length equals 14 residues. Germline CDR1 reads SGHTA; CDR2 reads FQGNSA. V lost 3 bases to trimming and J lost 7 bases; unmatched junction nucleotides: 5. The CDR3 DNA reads TGTGCCAGCAGCTTGACAGGGGTTAGACAGCCCCAGCATTTT. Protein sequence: CASSLTGVRQPQHF.

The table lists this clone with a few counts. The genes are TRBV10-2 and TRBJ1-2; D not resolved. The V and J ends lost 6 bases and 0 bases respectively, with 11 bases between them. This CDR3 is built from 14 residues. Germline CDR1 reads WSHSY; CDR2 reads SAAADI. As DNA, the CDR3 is TGCGCCAGCAGCGAATCCCCAGCTAACTATGGCTACACCTTC. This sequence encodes CASSESPANYGYTF.

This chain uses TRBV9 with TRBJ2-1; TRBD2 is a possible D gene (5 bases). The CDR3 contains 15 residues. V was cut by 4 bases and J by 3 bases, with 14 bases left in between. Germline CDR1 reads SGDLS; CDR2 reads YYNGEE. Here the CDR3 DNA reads TGTGCCAGCAGCCTAATATCCGGGATCTACAATGAGCAGTTCTTC. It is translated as CASSLISGIYNEQFF.

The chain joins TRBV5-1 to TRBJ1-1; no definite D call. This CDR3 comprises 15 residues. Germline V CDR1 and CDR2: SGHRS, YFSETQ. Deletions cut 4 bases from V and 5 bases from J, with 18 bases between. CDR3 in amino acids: CASSREPHLATEAFF. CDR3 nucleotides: TGCGCCAGCAGCCGGGAACCCCACCTAGCGACTGAAGCTTTCTTT.

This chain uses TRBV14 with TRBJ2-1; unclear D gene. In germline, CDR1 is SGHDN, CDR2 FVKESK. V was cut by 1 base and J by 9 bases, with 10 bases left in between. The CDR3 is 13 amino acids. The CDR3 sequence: CASSQVSIGEQFF. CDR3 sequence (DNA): TGTGCCAGCAGCCAAGTGAGTATCGGTGAGCAGTTCTTC. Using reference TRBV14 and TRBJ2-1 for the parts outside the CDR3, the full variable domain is EAGVTQFPSHSVIEKGQTVTLRCDPISGHDNLYWYRRVMGKEIKFLLHFVKESKQDESGMPNNRFLAERTGGTYSTLKVQPAELEDSGVYFCASSQVSIGEQFFGPGTRLTVL.

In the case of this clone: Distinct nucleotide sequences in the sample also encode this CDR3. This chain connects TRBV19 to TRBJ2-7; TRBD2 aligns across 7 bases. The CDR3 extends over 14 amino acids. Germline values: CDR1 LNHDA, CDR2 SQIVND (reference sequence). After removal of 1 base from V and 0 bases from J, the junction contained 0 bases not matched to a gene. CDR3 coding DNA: TGTGCCAGTAGTATAGCTAGCGGCTCCTACGAGCAGTACTTC. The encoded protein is CASSIASGSYEQYF.

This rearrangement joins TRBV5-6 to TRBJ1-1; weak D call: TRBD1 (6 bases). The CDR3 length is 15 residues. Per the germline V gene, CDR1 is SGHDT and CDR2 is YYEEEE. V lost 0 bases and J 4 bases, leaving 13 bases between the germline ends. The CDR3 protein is CASSLAPTGSTEAFF. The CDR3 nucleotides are TGTGCCAGCAGCTTGGCTCCGACAGGAAGCACTGAAGCTTTCTTT.

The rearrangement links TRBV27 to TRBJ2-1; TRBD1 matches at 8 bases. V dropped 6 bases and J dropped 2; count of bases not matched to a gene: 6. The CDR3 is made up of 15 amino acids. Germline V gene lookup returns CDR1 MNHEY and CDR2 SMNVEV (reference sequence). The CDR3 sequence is CASRFYRGTYNEQFF. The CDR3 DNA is TGTGCCAGCAGATTTTACAGGGGGACCTACAATGAGCAGTTCTTC.

Here the CDR3 reads CASSLRTGDGGYTF. CDR3 DNA: TGTGCCAGCAGCCTGAGGACAGGGGATGGGGGCTACACCTTC. This chain links TRBV5-6 with TRBJ1-2; 9 bases align to TRBD1. The CDR3 is 14 amino acids. Trimming took 4 bases from V and 8 from J; bases not matched to a gene: 9. Germline CDR1 is SGHDT and CDR2 is YYEEEE.

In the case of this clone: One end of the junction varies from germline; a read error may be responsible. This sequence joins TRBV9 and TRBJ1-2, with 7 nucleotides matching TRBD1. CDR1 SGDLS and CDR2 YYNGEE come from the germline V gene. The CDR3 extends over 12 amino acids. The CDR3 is CASSVGQGPRKF. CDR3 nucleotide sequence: TGTGCCAGCAGCGTAGGACAGGGCCCCAGAAAATTC.

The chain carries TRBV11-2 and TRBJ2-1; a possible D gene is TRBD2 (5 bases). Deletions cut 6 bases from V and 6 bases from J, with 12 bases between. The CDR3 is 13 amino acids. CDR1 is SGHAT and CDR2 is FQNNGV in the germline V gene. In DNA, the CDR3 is TGTGCCAGCAGGCGGCTGGCGGGCAATGAGCAGTTCTTC. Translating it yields CASRRLAGNEQFF. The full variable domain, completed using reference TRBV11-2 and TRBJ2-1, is EAGVAQSPRYKIIEKRQSVAFWCNPISGHATLYWYQQILGQGPKLLIQFQNNGVVDDSQLPKDRFSAERLKGVDSTLKIQPAKLEDSAVYLCASRRLAGNEQFFGPGTRLTVL.

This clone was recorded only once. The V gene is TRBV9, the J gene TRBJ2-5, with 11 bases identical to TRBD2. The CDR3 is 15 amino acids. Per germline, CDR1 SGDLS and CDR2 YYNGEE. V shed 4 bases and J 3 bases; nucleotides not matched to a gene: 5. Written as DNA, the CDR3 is TGTGCCAGCAGCCTTTCGACTAGCGGGGAAGAGACCCAGTACTTC. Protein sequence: CASSLSTSGEETQYF.

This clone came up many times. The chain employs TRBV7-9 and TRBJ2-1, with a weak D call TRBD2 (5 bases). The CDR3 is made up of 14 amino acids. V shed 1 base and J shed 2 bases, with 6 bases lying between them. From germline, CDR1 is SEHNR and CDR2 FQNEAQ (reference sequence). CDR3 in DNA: TGTGCCAGCAGCTTAGGACTAACCTACAATGAGCAGTTCTTC. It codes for CASSLGLTYNEQFF.